The present T cell receptor (beta chain) was sequenced within a study of shared clonotypes between healthy human individuals. Trimming left V 6 bases short and J 9 bases short, with 14 bases between. The CDR3 totals 12 residues. CDR1 LNHDA and CDR2 SQIVND come from the germline V gene (reference sequence). Caucasian adults living in Nashville, Tennessee, provided all samples. Clones were sequenced by immunoSEQ multiplex PCR, and TCRdb holds only the in-frame ones, with some missing. The sample records roughly 700,000 clones, approximately 74% being singletons. Specimen: memory CD4+ T cells sorted from blood. Subset in this sample: CD45RA-negative fraction. This sequence joins TRBV19 and TRBJ1-2; unclear D gene. The receptor was isolated from a woman aged 25-40 years in good health. In DNA, the CDR3 is TGTGCCAGTAGGGATCCGGGAGTACGCTACACCTTC. Translated, it gives CASRDPGVRYTF.